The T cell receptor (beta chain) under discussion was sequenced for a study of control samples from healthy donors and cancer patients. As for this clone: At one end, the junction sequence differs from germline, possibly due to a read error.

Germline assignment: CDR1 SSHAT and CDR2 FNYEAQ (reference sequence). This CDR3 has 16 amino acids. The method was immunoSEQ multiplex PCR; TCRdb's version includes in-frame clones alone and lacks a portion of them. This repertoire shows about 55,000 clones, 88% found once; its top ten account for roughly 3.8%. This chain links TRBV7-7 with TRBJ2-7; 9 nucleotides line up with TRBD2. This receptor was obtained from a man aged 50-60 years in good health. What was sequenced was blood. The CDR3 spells CASSLGASGTKGEQYF. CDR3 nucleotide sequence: TGTGCTAGCAGCTTAGGAGCTAGCGGGACTAAGGGCGAGCAGTACTTC.